The 21 T cell receptor beta chains presented below share a single source sample, sequenced in a study of regulatory T cells in long-lasting Graves disease. The sample's time point: newly diagnosed GD, antithyroid drugs for less than 3 months. Construction of the TCR library relied on RNA isolated from PBMCs. Researchers made TCR beta libraries by using iRepertoire HTBI primers and running Arm-PCR on CDR3 regions. TCRdb processed the multiplex PCR reads anew with MiXCR; each CDR3 protein has one entry. This table has a few hundred thousand distinct CDR3 sequences, around 15% appearing once. These same records also appear under a second study, on T cells in Graves' hyperthyroidism and ophthalmopathy.

The source material was peripheral blood mononuclear cells (PBMCs), sampled at new diagnosis, from a patient treated with antithyroid drugs. The source is a woman in her 50s with Graves disease.

About this clonotype: This CDR3 fails to terminate in the conserved phenylalanine or tryptophan, so it likely reflects a read error. The chain recombines TRBV6-1 with TRBJ2-1; D may be TRBD1 or TRBD2 (5 bases each). Looked up from germline, CDR1 is MNHNS and CDR2 is SASEGT. V shed 6 bases and J shed 8 bases, with 23 bases lying between them. CDR3 length: 16 residues. CDR3 coding DNA: TGTGCCAGCAGCCGAGAAGACCAGTGGATGGGACATGAGCAGTTCCTC. Translating it yields CASSREDQWMGHEQFL.

This clonotype has at least ten counts. This chain joins TRBV28 and TRBJ1-3; no reliable D call. The V end was cut by 3 bases, the J end by 0 bases, with 12 bases between. The length of the CDR3 is 16 residues. Germline CDR1 is MDHEN and CDR2 is SYDVKM. CDR3 nucleotide sequence: TGTGCCAGCAGTTTGTCAAGGGAGTTCTCTGGAAACACCATATATTTT. This gives the protein CASSLSREFSGNTIYF.

This clonotype was seen ten or more times. The genes are TRBV28 and TRBJ2-2; 11 nucleotides align to TRBD2. The ends lost 4 bases at V and 6 bases at J; junction bases unmatched: 4. Germline CDR1 reads MDHEN; CDR2 reads SYDVKM. This CDR3 comprises 15 residues. Written as DNA, the CDR3 is TGTGCCAGCAGTTGGGAACTAGCGGGAGCCGGGGAGCTGTTTTTT. Translation: CASSWELAGAGELFF.

This clonotype was observed many times. The chain is built from TRBV20-1 and TRBJ2-1, with 10 bases identical to TRBD2. Germline-derived CDR1 and CDR2 are DFQATT and SNEGSKA (reference sequence). V was clipped by 2 bases and J by 1 base; unmatched bases: 5. The CDR3 loop spans 16 amino acids. The CDR3 spells CSARLAGVISYNEQFF. The CDR3 DNA follows: TGCAGTGCTAGACTAGCGGGAGTAATATCCTACAATGAGCAGTTCTTC.

This clonotype was observed a single time. The chain couples TRBV19 to TRBJ2-1; 13 nucleotides align to TRBD2. J lost 8 bases, V lost 4 bases, and 5 bases had no gene match. This CDR3 is 15 amino acids long. Germline V lookup: CDR1 LNHDA, CDR2 SQIVND (reference sequence). CDR3 sequence reads: CASSTRTSGSYEQFF. The CDR3 DNA reads TGTGCCAGTAGTACAAGGACTAGCGGGAGCTATGAGCAGTTCTTC.

As concerns this clonotype: A single base separates this from a much larger clone, so it may be a read error. The chain joins TRBV28 to TRBJ1-3; 8 nucleotides match TRBD1. Germline CDR1 reads MDHEN; CDR2 reads SYDVKM. This CDR3 region has 15 residues. The CDR3 loop is CASNTGQGVGNAIYF. CDR3 nucleotide sequence: TGTGCCAGCAACACCGGACAGGGCGTTGGAAACGCCATATATTTT.

This clonotype showed up just a few times. V is TRBV4-1 and J is TRBJ2-3; TRBD2 might be the D (6 bases). CDR3 size: 16 residues. The V end was cut by 0 bases, the J end by 4 bases, with 14 bases between. Germline V lookup: CDR1 MGHRA, CDR2 YSYEKL. CDR3 protein: CASSQETSLSPDTQYF. CDR3 coding DNA: TGCGCCAGCAGCCAAGAAACTAGCCTGTCCCCAGATACGCAGTATTTT.

This clonotype was counted ten times or more. V usage is TRBV10-1 and J usage is TRBJ2-2; 8 bases are a match to TRBD1. CDR3 length: 16 residues. Germline CDR1 is WNHNN and CDR2 is SYGVQD (reference sequence). With V trimmed by 5 bases and J by 6 bases, 11 bases remained unmatched. The CDR3 nucleotides are TGCGCCAGCAGTCCTGCCGGACAGGGTCGGGCCGGGGAGCTGTTTTTT. Translating gives CASSPAGQGRAGELFF.

The chain uses TRBV4-1 and TRBJ2-7, with 9 bases fitting TRBD1. The germline V gene has CDR1 MGHRA and CDR2 YSYEKL. CDR3 length: 16 residues. J lost 4 bases, V lost 1 base, and 8 bases had no gene match. In DNA form, the CDR3 reads TGCGCCAGCAGCCAAGCCAAACAGGGGGCAGGGTACGAGCAGTACTTC. Translating gives CASSQAKQGAGYEQYF.

The chain links TRBV5-4 to TRBJ2-5; 7 bases agree with TRBD2. The germline CDR1 and CDR2 sequences are SGHNT and YYREEE (reference sequence). The CDR3 covers 15 residues. V lost 4 bases to trimming and J lost 3 bases; unmatched junction nucleotides: 9. In nucleotides, the CDR3 is TGTGCCAGCAGCGAGCCTAGCGGCATCAAAGAGACCCAGTACTTC. Protein product: CASSEPSGIKETQYF.

This clonotype was counted ten times or more. One end of the junction fails to match germline, which may point to a read error. The gene calls are TRBV5-1 and TRBJ1-5, with 10 bases that match TRBD1. The CDR3 covers 14 residues. Germline V lookup: CDR1 SGHRS, CDR2 YFSETQ. For the CDR3, the DNA is TGTGCCAGCAGCACCGGACAGGGGGGTCAGCCCCAGCATTTT. Its translation is CASSTGQGGQPQHF.

J is TRBJ2-5 and V is TRBV27; 11 bases fit TRBD2. Looked up from germline, CDR1 is MNHEY and CDR2 is SMNVEV (reference sequence). The CDR3 totals 15 residues. V gave up 4 bases and J gave up 3 bases; unmatched junction bases: 4. CDR3 DNA sequence: TGTGCCAGCAGTTCCCTAGCGGGAGGAAAAGAGACCCAGTACTTC. This sequence encodes CASSSLAGGKETQYF.

This clonotype was seen at least ten times. The J gene is TRBJ1-5, the V gene TRBV2; no clear D. The germline gives CDR1 SNHLY, CDR2 FYNNEI. This CDR3 has 12 amino acids. Trimming cost V 7 bases and J 5 bases, with 9 bases left between them. The CDR3 sequence is CASKDGDQPQHF. The CDR3 coding sequence is TGTGCCAGCAAGGACGGTGATCAGCCCCAGCATTTT.

This clonotype was counted between two and nine times. The chain is built from TRBV9 and TRBJ2-3; the match to TRBD2 covers 9 bases. The J segment lost 0 bases and the V segment lost 4 bases, leaving 15 bases of the junction unmatched. This CDR3 comprises 19 residues. Germline values: CDR1 SGDLS, CDR2 YYNGEE. The CDR3 sequence is CASSPVASLTSGSTDTQYF. For the CDR3, the DNA is TGTGCCAGCAGCCCCGTGGCCTCCCTAACTAGCGGGAGCACAGATACGCAGTATTTT.

Concerning this clonotype itself: A much bigger clone sits one base away, suggesting this may be a read error. The J gene is TRBJ1-1, the V gene TRBV19; tentative D call: TRBD1 (5 bases). Between the trimmed V and J ends, which lost 6 bases and 5 bases, there was a span of 22 bases. The CDR3 extends over 16 amino acids. The V gene's germline CDR1 is LNHDA and CDR2 SQIVND (reference sequence). CDR3 protein: CASRRDSQLFGTEAFF. The CDR3 bases are TGTGCCAGTAGGCGAGACAGCCAGTTATTTGGGACTGAAGCTTTCTTT.

Ten or more counts support this clonotype. The chain recombines TRBV5-1 with TRBJ2-2, with D possibly being TRBD2 (5 bases). V was trimmed by 2 bases and J by 3 bases, leaving 11 bases between them. The CDR3 loop spans 15 amino acids. CDR1 and CDR2 (germline): SGHRS, YFSETQ. CDR3 bases: TGCGCCAGCAGCTTCCGAGGGTCCGACACCGGGGAGCTGTTTTTT. Encoded protein: CASSFRGSDTGELFF.

This sequence joins TRBV19 and TRBJ2-7; no clear D. The CDR3 is made up of 14 amino acids. V lost 5 bases, J lost 2 bases, and 13 bases lay in between. Germline CDR1 is LNHDA and CDR2 is SQIVND (reference sequence). CDR3 coding DNA: TGTGCCAGTAGTCTCGGGTATCCAGCCTACGAGCAGTACTTC. It translates to CASSLGYPAYEQYF. The variable domain in full, with the rest retrieved from reference TRBV19 and TRBJ2-7, is DGGITQSPKYLFRKEGQNVTLSCEQNLNHDAMYWYRQDPGQGLRLIYYSQIVNDFQKGDIAEGYSVSREKKESFPLTVTSAQKNPTAFYLCASSLGYPAYEQYFGPGTRLTVT.

The genes are TRBV18 and TRBJ1-6; possibly TRBD1 for D (5 bases). With 0 bases removed from V and 9 bases from J, the gap between germline ends came to 12 bases. Germline-derived CDR1 and CDR2 are KGHSH and LQKENI. The CDR3 has 15 residues. This CDR3 is CASSPPGQGRSPLHF. The CDR3 DNA follows: TGTGCCAGCTCACCACCGGGGCAGGGTCGTTCACCCCTCCACTTT.

This clonotype was observed many times. This chain connects TRBV10-3 to TRBJ2-5; 11 bases map to TRBD2. Germline-derived CDR1 and CDR2 are ENHRY and SYGVKD. Trimming at V came to 3 bases and at J to 11 bases, leaving 14 bases not matched to a gene. The CDR3 extends over 16 amino acids. The CDR3 spells CAISDASGRTAGGQYF. Here the CDR3 DNA reads TGTGCCATCAGTGATGCTAGCGGGAGGACCGCGGGGGGTCAGTACTTC.

This chain uses TRBV3-1 with TRBJ2-5, with 7 bases aligning to TRBD1. The J segment lost 3 bases and the V segment lost 0 bases, leaving 7 bases of the junction unmatched. From germline, CDR1 is LGHDT and CDR2 YNNKEL (reference sequence). The CDR3 loop spans 16 amino acids. CDR3 in amino acids: CASSQDPRTGEETQYF. DNA of the CDR3: TGTGCCAGCAGCCAAGATCCCAGAACAGGGGAAGAGACCCAGTACTTC.

There are many counts of this clonotype. The chain has TRBV12-3 or TRBV12-4 and TRBJ2-1, with TRBD2 matching over 7 bases. The CDR3 contains 20 residues. With 6 bases clipped from V and 0 bases from J, the junction kept 20 bases outside the gene matches. The CDR3 region has the DNA TGTGCCAGCAGGGGGATGGCTAGCGGAATTCCCTTGAGCTCCTACAATGAGCAGTTCTTC. Amino acids: CASRGMASGIPLSSYNEQFF.